This T cell receptor beta chain was captured in a study of blood T cell repertoires in COVID-19 (dated by TCRdb to between 2020 and 2021). In the study overall: Samples covering the acute and convalescent phases of COVID-19 were provided by collaborators in the United States, Italy and Spain. Samples came from the ongoing ImmuneRACE study (first 160 participants) plus 1,254 subjects from 6 global collaborators. The prospective study material was composed of cDNA or gDNA derived from T cells, B-cell-depleted T cells, or PBMCs. Where available, HLA class I and class II types were taken from metadata supplied by the sample provider and were not determined by assay-based typing. The dataset comprised deeply sampled blood TCRbeta repertoires from subjects exposed to, actively infected with, or recovered from COVID-19. The repertoires were released in a freely available public database meant as a resource for research on the immune response to SARS-CoV-2. Sample metadata almost always included a de-identified subject ID, COVID-19 status, age in years and sex.

The immunoSEQ Assay, a bias-controlled multiplex PCR, was used to amplify TCRbeta CDR3 regions from genomic DNA. The study's own analysis went as follows. The number of nucleated cells in each sample was estimated by amplification of reference gene primers within the assay. To quantify the absolute abundance of each unique TCRbeta CDR3 rearrangement, sequence reads were collapsed and filtered. For each sample, productive Simpson clonality was calculated as the square root of Simpson's diversity index across productive rearrangements. TCRdb stores this immuneACCESS table with in-frame sequences only. Part of the clones is absent; in the studies checked, under half of the shortfall reflects unresolved V genes, and no reason is known for the rest. For V, J and clone size, that table is used; D and trimming come from the DNA. In all, the sample holds under 200,000 clones, and roughly 75% of those were seen once. The ten largest make up approximately 7% of the sample.

The CDR3 contains 14 residues, cysteine and phenylalanine counted. Only the CDR3 part of the read is kept: 42 bases, read in frame from the first base. Trimming at the junction amounts to 6 bases on V and 1 base on J, and the germline ends lie 12 bases apart. From a lookup of the germline V gene, CDR1 and CDR2 are MNHEY and SVGEGT. The collaborating institutions used their own protocols to collect whole blood in K2EDTA tubes. For TCRbeta analysis, collaborators shipped samples as frozen whole blood, isolated PBMCs, or DNA extracted from either of those sample types. Of note for this clone: This receptor's antigen is unknown. The input lacks base qualities; no much larger clone sits a single base away.

Study-wide conclusions, independent of this receptor: Clinical and demographic metadata were provided uncurated, with the amount varying by source and participant.

The sample consisted of peripheral blood. This clonotype was obtained from a man aged 65-85 years with active or convalescent COVID-19. This sequence uses TRBV6-2 or TRBV6-3 and TRBJ1-1, and TRBD1 may be the D gene, going by 5 matching bases. The CDR3 protein sequence reads: CASSRLTANTEAFF. In nucleotides, the sequence is TGTGCCAGCAGCAGACTGACAGCGAACACTGAAGCTTTCTTT.